The 13 T cell receptor beta chains below were found in one sample sequenced in a study of OX40 agonist ivuxolimab in advanced cancers. The data were produced by immunoSEQ multiplex PCR, yet TCRdb's version contains in-frame clones alone and is incomplete. The sample contains tens of thousands of clones, around 92% of which appear only once. The source was CD4+ or CD8+ T cells sorted from blood, collected in a trial of the OX40 agonist ivuxolimab. These TCRs come from an adult with an advanced solid tumor such as melanoma, head and neck, liver or kidney cancer.

The V call is TRBV4-1, the J call TRBJ2-7; D remains unclear. This CDR3 spans 15 amino acids. Germline CDR1 reads MGHRA; CDR2 reads YSYEKL. V lost 0 bases to trimming and J lost 0 bases, with 9 bases between them. The CDR3 reads CASSQDPGISYEQYF. CDR3 bases: TGCGCCAGCAGCCAAGATCCAGGAATCTCCTACGAGCAGTACTTC.

The gene calls are TRBV28 and TRBJ1-1; TRBD1 matches 8 bases. V was clipped by 5 bases and J by 1 base; unmatched bases: 6. Germline V gene sequence: CDR1 MDHEN, CDR2 SYDVKM. This CDR3 region has 15 residues. CDR3 residues: CASSPSGGENTEAFF. In nucleotides, the CDR3 is TGTGCCAGCAGTCCGTCAGGGGGCGAGAACACTGAAGCTTTCTTT.

With regard to this clone: One end of the junction varies from germline; a read error may be responsible. The chain joins TRBV7-9 to TRBJ2-1; 10 bases are a match to TRBD2. Per the germline V gene, CDR1 is SEHNR and CDR2 is FQNEAQ (reference sequence). The CDR3 is 15 residues long. In nucleotides, the CDR3 is TGCGCCAGCAGCCAAGGGGTAGCGGGAGGCAATGAGCAGTTCTTC. Protein sequence: CASSQGVAGGNEQFF.

This chain joins TRBV6-1 and TRBJ2-1; 8 nucleotides agree with TRBD1. Trimming at V came to 6 bases and at J to 3 bases, leaving 7 bases not matched to a gene. Germline values: CDR1 MNHNS, CDR2 SASEGT. The CDR3 spans 15 residues. Written as DNA, the CDR3 is TGTGCCAGCAGGGGCGACAGGGGTGGCTACAATGAGCAGTTCTTC. Protein sequence: CASRGDRGGYNEQFF.

The genes are TRBV27 and TRBJ2-7; D possibly uses TRBD1 or TRBD2 (5 bases each). The CDR3 loop spans 13 amino acids. Deletions cut 6 bases from V and 9 bases from J, with 18 bases between. Germline CDR1 MNHEY, CDR2 SMNVEV (reference sequence). The CDR3 coding sequence is TGTGCCAGCAGAAGTAGCAGGGACCCGGGGCAGTACGTC. Amino acid sequence: CASRSSRDPGQYV.

The chain couples TRBV4-3 to TRBJ2-3; TRBD2 matches at 12 bases. With V trimmed by 0 bases and J by 5 bases, 6 bases remained unmatched. Germline CDR1 LGHNA, CDR2 YSLEER. This CDR3 has 17 amino acids. The CDR3 nucleotides read TGCGCCAGCAGCCAAGATCTCCTAGCGGGGGGGGGAGATACGCAGTATTTT. This codes for CASSQDLLAGGGDTQYF.

The rearrangement joins TRBV21-1 to TRBJ1-2; no check of the table's D call, TRBD1, against the DNA was made. TRBV21-1 is deemed a pseudogene. The CDR3 spans 14 residues. The CDR3 spells CASSSDSGYYGYTF. The DNA of the CDR3 is TGTGCCAGCAGCTCGGACAGCGGATATTATGGCTACACCTTC.

The chain is built from TRBV6-5 and TRBJ1-2; TRBD1 aligns across 7 bases. The germline V gene encodes CDR1 MNHEY and CDR2 SVGAGI. This CDR3 has 13 residues. The J segment lost 8 bases and the V segment lost 0 bases, leaving 3 bases of the junction unmatched. The CDR3 is CASSYSDRDGYTF. CDR3 in DNA: TGTGCCAGCAGTTACTCTGACAGGGACGGCTACACCTTC.

This chain uses TRBV19 with TRBJ2-7; 7 positions match TRBD2. The CDR3 length is 15 residues. V lost 3 bases, J lost 5 bases, and 10 bases stayed unmatched. CDR1 LNHDA and CDR2 SQIVND come from the germline V gene (reference sequence). The CDR3 DNA reads as TGTGCCAGTAGTATTTCCGGGAGGAACTTTGACGAGCAGTACTTC. Its translation is CASSISGRNFDEQYF.

This chain links TRBV7-8 with TRBJ2-7; D is ambiguous. Germline loops: CDR1 SGHVS, CDR2 FQNEAQ. CDR3 length equals 13 residues. With 1 base removed from V and 0 bases from J, the gap between germline ends came to 4 bases. Written as DNA, the CDR3 is TGTGCCAGCAGCTTAGACAGCTCCTACGAGCAGTACGTC. Amino acids: CASSLDSSYEQYV.

The V call is TRBV2, the J call TRBJ1-4; D is uncertain. The germline V and J ends were trimmed by 7 bases and 6 bases, with 21 bases remaining between them. This CDR3 has 16 amino acids. Per germline, CDR1 SNHLY and CDR2 FYNNEI. CDR3 sequence reads: CASMGADRAFDEKLFF. In nucleotides, the CDR3 is TGTGCCAGCATGGGAGCCGACCGAGCTTTTGATGAAAAACTGTTTTTT.

This chain uses TRBV19 with TRBJ1-1; D unresolved. The V gene lost 7 bases and the J gene lost 4 bases, with 19 bases spanning the gap. Germline V gene sequence: CDR1 LNHDA, CDR2 SQIVND (reference sequence). There are 15 residues in the CDR3. CDR3 nucleotides: TGTGCCAGTATTCCTGATGCTTTACGGGGCACTGAAGCTTTCTTT. Encoded protein: CASIPDALRGTEAFF.

The chain employs TRBV7-9 and TRBJ1-2, with D unclear. This CDR3 contains 14 residues. V was cut by 5 bases and J by 6 bases, with 16 bases left in between. Germline loops: CDR1 SEHNR, CDR2 FQNEAQ (reference sequence). The CDR3 spells CASSPLPARDGYTF. Written as DNA, the CDR3 is TGTGCCAGCAGCCCCCTGCCGGCTCGCGATGGCTACACCTTC.